The 22 T cell receptor beta chains presented below share a single source sample, sequenced in a study of T cell clonality in common variable immunodeficiency. The method was immunoSEQ multiplex PCR; TCRdb's version includes in-frame clones alone and lacks a portion of them. The sample holds 45,000 to 70,000 clones, and no clone turns up only once. The sequenced sample was peripheral blood mononuclear cells. These receptors all come from a person aged 18 to 69 in good health.

In this sample, this clone turned up many times. The read comes to an end 3 residues before the CDR3 does, leaving the germline J gene to fill in the end. The chain has TRBV28 and TRBJ1-5; 8 nucleotides line up with TRBD1. The CDR3 runs to 13 residues. Germline lookup yields CDR1 MDHEN and CDR2 SYDVKM. V was clipped by 5 bases and J by 6 bases; unmatched bases: 3. CDR3 region: CASSARGLQPQHF. The part of the CDR3 DNA that was read is TGTGCCAGCAGTGCCAGGGGGCTTCAGCCC.

This clone was seen ten or more times. The DNA ends 3 residues before the CDR3 does, and the rest of the CDR3 is filled in from the germline J gene. V usage is TRBV7-9 and J usage is TRBJ2-1; D remains unclear. Germline-derived CDR1 and CDR2 are SEHNR and FQNEAQ (reference sequence). The CDR3 runs to 12 residues. V was cut by 4 bases and J by 3 bases, with 4 bases left in between. CDR3 DNA, as far as it was read: TGTGCCAGCAGCTCCCACTACAATGAG. Translated, it gives CASSSHYNE. The complete CDR3 reads CASSSHYNEQFF.

This clone has a count of ten or more. CDR3 bases read: TGCGCCAGCAGCCCGGCCTCCTATGGGACTGAGACAGAACAAAACACAGATACG. Translating gives CASSPASYGTETEQNTDT. The full-length CDR3 reads as CASSPASYGTETEQNTDTQYF. The rearrangement joins TRBV5-1 to TRBJ2-3; tentative D call: TRBD2 (6 bases). Read coverage stops 3 residues before the CDR3 terminus; the germline J gene supplies the remainder. The V end lost 4 bases, the J end lost 2 bases, and 32 bases lay between the germline ends. Germline CDR1 is SGHRS and CDR2 is YFSETQ. The CDR3 runs 21 residues.

This clone was seen at least ten times. The CDR3 loop is CASSAYPTSSGEQFF. The covered CDR3 bases are TGTGCCAGCAGCGCCTACCCGACTAGCTCGGGTGAG. This rearrangement joins TRBV5-8 to TRBJ2-1; 7 nucleotides line up with TRBD2. The observed sequence ends 3 residues before the CDR3 terminus, with the missing tail filled in from the germline J gene. Losses at the gene ends were 4 bases for V and 9 bases for J; bases not matched to a gene: 13. The CDR3 extends over 15 amino acids. The germline V gene has CDR1 SGHTS and CDR2 YDEGEE.

Ten or more counts support this clone. The CDR3 end lies 3 residues beyond the end of the read and is filled in from the germline J gene. The gene calls are TRBV7-9 and TRBJ2-7; 10 nucleotides align to TRBD1. There are 14 residues in the CDR3. CDR1 SEHNR and CDR2 FQNEAQ come from the germline V gene (reference sequence). The junction had 5 bases not matched to a gene; V was cut back by 6 bases and J by 3 bases. The CDR3 bases that were read are TGTGCCAGCAGTTCCGGGACAGGGGTCTACGAG. It is translated as CASSSGTGVYE. The whole CDR3 sequence is CASSSGTGVYEQYF.

In its sample, this clone was seen many times. The read ends 3 residues shy of where the CDR3 ends; the end is completed using the germline J gene. V usage is TRBV18 and J usage is TRBJ1-3, with 8 bases matching TRBD1. The V gene end was trimmed by 3 bases and the J gene end by 7 bases; junction bases not matched to a gene: 8. The CDR3 consists of 15 residues. Germline V gene data show CDR1 as KGHSH and CDR2 as LQKENI. The CDR3 DNA, read in part, is TGTGCCAGCTCACCGGACAGGGCATTTCTCAACACC. Amino acid sequence: CASSPDRAFLNT. The whole CDR3 sequence is CASSPDRAFLNTIYF.

This clone was found many times. The CDR3 end lies 3 residues beyond the end of the read and is filled in from the germline J gene. J is TRBJ2-3 and V is TRBV5-1; 12 bases are a match to TRBD2. Germline-derived CDR1 and CDR2 are SGHRS and YFSETQ. The CDR3 is made up of 15 amino acids. With 4 bases clipped from V and 4 bases from J, the junction kept 4 bases outside the gene matches. CDR3 DNA (partial): TGCGCCAGCAGCCTGACTAGCGGGAGTTCAGATACG. This translates into CASSLTSGSSDT. In full, the CDR3 reads CASSLTSGSSDTQYF. Together with reference TRBV5-1 and TRBJ2-3, the CDR3 gives the full variable domain: KAGVTQTPRYLIKTRGQQVTLSCSPISGHRSVSWYQQTPGQGLQFLFEYFSETQRNKGNFPGRFSGRQFSNSRSEMNVSTLELGDSALYLCASSLTSGSSDTQYFGPGTRLTVL.

The sample holds many counts of this clone. The read finishes 3 residues shy of the CDR3 end, and the germline J gene is used to complete it. This rearrangement joins TRBV7-8 to TRBJ1-1; 10 bases align to TRBD1. The junction had 8 bases not matched to a gene; V was cut back by 0 bases and J by 4 bases. The CDR3 contains 17 residues. The germline V gene encodes CDR1 SGHVS and CDR2 FQNEAQ. The CDR3 bases that were read are TGTGCCAGCAGCTTAGCAATTGGTGACAGGGGGCTCACTGAA. Encoded protein: CASSLAIGDRGLTE. The full CDR3 is CASSLAIGDRGLTEAFF.

This clone was seen at least ten times. The read terminates 3 residues ahead of where the CDR3 ends, so the germline J gene completes it. The chain combines TRBV19 with TRBJ2-1; 7 positions agree with TRBD2. Unmatched junction bases numbered 6, after V lost 4 bases and J lost 9 bases. The CDR3 totals 13 residues. CDR1 is LNHDA, CDR2 SQIVND, per germline (reference sequence). The CDR3 loop reads CASSSLAASEQFF. The sequenced CDR3 bases are TGTGCCAGTAGTAGCCTAGCGGCTAGTGAG.

This clone has at least ten counts. Coverage ceases 3 residues before the CDR3 finishes, and the germline J gene fills in the end. The J gene is TRBJ1-1, the V gene TRBV19, with D uncertain. The CDR3 covers 11 residues. Germline loops: CDR1 LNHDA, CDR2 SQIVND (reference sequence). The V end lost 9 bases, the J end lost 6 bases, and 11 bases lay between the germline ends. CDR3 amino acids: CASKGWAEAFF. CDR3 bases read: TGTGCCAGCAAGGGTTGGGCTGAA. The full variable domain, in which reference TRBV19 and TRBJ1-1 provide the parts outside the CDR3, is DGGITQSPKYLFRKEGQNVTLSCEQNLNHDAMYWYRQDPGQGLRLIYYSQIVNDFQKGDIAEGYSVSREKKESFPLTVTSAQKNPTAFYLCASKGWAEAFFGQGTRLTVV.

This clone was recorded at least ten times. The CDR3 end falls 3 residues outside the read, so it is completed with the germline J gene. The chain carries TRBV12-3 or TRBV12-4 and TRBJ2-6; D not resolved. V shed 6 bases and J shed 4 bases, with 7 bases lying between them. The CDR3 loop spans 13 amino acids. The sequenced CDR3 bases are TGTGCCAGCAGCAACTCCGGGGCCAACGTC. Translating gives CASSNSGANV. The entire CDR3 is CASSNSGANVLTF.

This clone appeared many times. The read gets to within 3 residues of the CDR3 end, and the germline J gene fills in the rest. The rearrangement joins TRBV6-2 or TRBV6-3 to TRBJ2-7; D is possibly TRBD2 (6 bases). The V gene lost 7 bases and the J gene lost 0 bases, with 16 bases spanning the gap. Germline assignment: CDR1 MNHEY and CDR2 SVGEGT. The CDR3 extends over 15 amino acids. This chain's CDR3 is CASTFGGAYSYEQYF. The sequenced CDR3 bases are TGTGCCAGCACTTTCGGGGGAGCTTACTCCTACGAG.

This clone was recorded at least ten times. The read terminates 3 residues ahead of where the CDR3 ends, so the germline J gene completes it. This CDR3 is also generated by other DNA sequences in the sample. This sequence joins TRBV20-1 and TRBJ2-3; 11 positions match TRBD2. Germline-derived CDR1 and CDR2 are DFQATT and SNEGSKA (reference sequence). The CDR3 spans 13 residues. Germline trimming cut 6 bases from V and 4 bases from J; bases unmatched to any gene: 3. CDR3 DNA (partial): TGCAGTGCCGGGACTAGCGGTTCAGATACG. It translates to CSAGTSGSDT. In full, the CDR3 reads CSAGTSGSDTQYF.

This clone was counted at least ten times. The CDR3 loop is CASSLAGLAYNEQFF. The sequenced CDR3 bases are TGTGCCAGCAGCTTAGCGGGTCTAGCCTACAATGAG. J is TRBJ2-1 and V is TRBV7-2; D call uncertain. The sequenced fragment ends 3 residues before the CDR3 boundary, so the rest is inferred from the germline J gene. Germline-derived CDR1 and CDR2 are SGHTA and FQGNSA. Trimming left V 0 bases short and J 2 bases short, with 8 bases between. The CDR3 has 15 residues.

This clone was detected ten times or more. The missing CDR3 end, 3 residues past where the read stops, is filled in from the germline J gene. The chain is built from TRBV28 and TRBJ2-7, with 9 bases fitting TRBD1. The CDR3 sequence is 15 residues long. Germline V gene sequence: CDR1 MDHEN, CDR2 SYDVKM. The V gene end was trimmed by 8 bases and the J gene end by 0 bases; junction bases not matched to a gene: 8. Partial CDR3 DNA: TGTGCCAGCCAGACCGGGACAGGGACCTCCTACGAG. Its translation: CASQTGTGTSYE. Given in full, the CDR3 is CASQTGTGTSYEQYF.

There are many counts of this clone. The read terminates 3 residues before the CDR3 end, so the remaining end is supplied by the germline J gene. The chain couples TRBV2 to TRBJ2-7; weak D call: TRBD2 (5 bases). The CDR3 covers 12 residues. In germline, CDR1 is SNHLY, CDR2 FYNNEI. Trimming cost V 6 bases and J 3 bases, with 9 bases left between them. Partial CDR3 DNA: TGTGCCAGCAGCCTTGGACTCTACGAG. Translation: CASSLGLYE. The complete CDR3 reads CASSLGLYEQYF.

This clone was detected ten times or more. The read halts 3 residues ahead of the CDR3 end, with the missing end drawn from the germline J gene. The chain recombines TRBV7-3 with TRBJ2-1; 8 bases are a match to TRBD2. There are 15 residues in the CDR3. In germline, CDR1 is SGHTA, CDR2 FQGTGA. The V segment lost 3 bases and the J segment 5 bases; nucleotides outside the gene matches: 6. The CDR3 region is CASSFRLALDNEQFF. Incomplete CDR3 DNA: TGTGCCAGCAGCTTTAGACTAGCGTTGGACAATGAG.

The sample holds many counts of this clone. Sequencing ends 3 residues short of the CDR3 end; the germline J gene provides the rest. The chain uses TRBV7-8 and TRBJ1-1, with TRBD1 matching over 7 bases. This CDR3 is built from 13 residues. Per the germline V gene, CDR1 is SGHVS and CDR2 is FQNEAQ. Trimming removed 6 bases from V and 5 bases from J; junction bases left unmatched: 6. The covered CDR3 bases are TGTGCCAGCAGGACAGGGACTTATACTGAA. This codes for CASRTGTYTE. The full CDR3 protein is CASRTGTYTEAFF.

Ten or more counts support this clone. The CDR3 extends 3 residues past the end of the read, so its final part is completed from the germline J gene. This chain connects TRBV15 to TRBJ1-2; D remains unclear. Germline CDR1 reads LNHNV; CDR2 reads YYDKDF (reference sequence). The CDR3 is made up of 13 amino acids. The part of the CDR3 DNA that was read is TGTGCCACCAGCAGAGATTATAGGGCCGGC. Protein: CATSRDYRAG. The entire CDR3 reads CATSRDYRAGYTF.

Turning to this clone: The read terminates 3 residues before the CDR3 end, so the remaining end is supplied by the germline J gene. The identical CDR3 is also encoded by other nucleotide sequences in the sample. The rearrangement joins TRBV11-3 to TRBJ2-1, with 11 bases aligning to TRBD2. Trimming at V came to 2 bases and at J to 7 bases, leaving 4 bases not matched to a gene. This CDR3 has 15 residues. CDR1 is SGHNT and CDR2 is YENEEA in the germline V gene. CDR3 loop: CASSLLAGGLNEQFF. CDR3 bases read: TGTGCCAGCAGCTTATTAGCGGGAGGGCTTAATGAG.

This clone was observed many times. The junction departs from germline at one end; a sequencing error may be responsible. Sequencing ends 3 residues short of the CDR3 end; the germline J gene provides the rest. The chain combines TRBV4-2 with TRBJ2-3; no clear D gene. This CDR3 region has 13 residues. CDR1 is LGHNA, CDR2 YNFKEQ, per germline. CDR3 DNA, as far as it was read: TGCGCCAGCAGCCAAGGAAGGGCAGATACG. Protein: CASSQGRADT. The full CDR3 is CASSQGRADTQYF.

At least ten counts were recorded for this clone. The sequenced CDR3 bases are TGTGCCAGCAGTCCGGGACTAGCGGGATCATACAATGAG. It specifies CASSPGLAGSYNE. The full-length CDR3 reads as CASSPGLAGSYNEQFF. This chain connects TRBV6-2 or TRBV6-3 to TRBJ2-1; 13 nucleotides line up with TRBD2. The read terminates 3 residues ahead of where the CDR3 ends, so the germline J gene completes it. J was trimmed by 4 bases and V by 5 bases; bases with no gene match: 5. The CDR3 covers 16 residues. Germline lookup yields CDR1 MNHEY and CDR2 SVGEGT.